What follows describes a single TCR beta chain. This clone's antigen is unknown. No much larger clonotype is one base removed from it; base qualities were not supplied. V loses 9 bases, J loses 7 bases, and the germline ends lie 13 bases apart. From the germline V gene, CDR1 is MNHEY and CDR2 is SVGAGI. CDR3 length: 12 amino acids, cysteine to phenylalanine. The CDR3 DNA has 36 bases and is translated from base 1. Library construction relied on the immunoSEQ multiplex PCR assay. TCRdb took this table from immuneACCESS and kept in-frame rearrangements with V and J called. Such tables lack part of the clones; where checked against another copy, unresolved V genes explain under half of the gap, and the rest is unexplained. The sample has approximately 140,000 clones on record, about 90% of them singletons. Of the sample, under 9% falls within the top ten clones. This record comes from a study of control samples from healthy donors and cancer patients (dated by TCRdb to about 2020).

The sequence links TRBV6-5 to TRBJ1-5; a weak D assignment points to TRBD1 (6 bases agree). Specimen: blood. This clonotype originated in a young man in good health. The nucleotides read TGTGCCAGTGGCTCAGGGGACCAGCCCCAGCATTTT. Its coded protein is CASGSGDQPQHF.